This T cell receptor (beta chain) derives from a study of vaccination effects on CD4 cells after COVID-19. General study points: Clones that were induced by infection or by vaccine showed marked contraction late after vaccination. Healthy vaccinees showed cross-reactivity with common cold coronaviruses in only 1 of 255 vaccine-induced clones. Missing from the study were early post-infection timepoints, and its convalescent patients were few.

The assay was immunoSEQ multiplex PCR, and TCRdb's table has in-frame clones only and misses some. Of 20,000 to 25,000 clones in the sample, roughly 78% were seen once. By sample fraction, this clone is medium-sized. Its antigen is undetermined. CDR1 and CDR2 from the germline V gene are SGHVS and FQNEAQ. The germline V and J ends were trimmed by 0 bases and 0 bases, with 5 bases remaining between them. The CDR3 consists of 14 residues. ViraFEST expansion of antigen-specific CD4+ T cells with viral peptide pools preceded sequencing. Following a roughly 10-day culture, CD4+ T cells were purified. People in the vaccine group had not been infected with SARS-CoV-2 before, and their nucleocapsid antibodies were negative. Cultivation was performed at approximately 2.1 million PBMC per well with roughly 10 IU/ml IL-2 and 10 ug/ml peptides added.

The chain combines TRBV7-8 with TRBJ1-1; the D is unclear. The sample here was CD4+ T cells from PBMCs cultured with HCoV-NL63 spike peptides, taken before COVID-19 vaccination. The sequence came from a human donor who received a COVID-19 vaccine. CDR3 sequence reads: CASSLAEMNTEAFF. In DNA, the CDR3 is TGTGCCAGCAGCTTAGCAGAAATGAACACTGAAGCTTTCTTT.